The TCR beta chain described here comes from a study of T cell repertoires in cytomegalovirus infection. Looking at the study overall: Recently identified HLA-C-restricted CMV epitopes and well-studied HLA-B-restricted CMV epitopes were used by the study. Public TCR beta signatures were indicative of both CMV infection and a matching HLA type.

For this clonotype: The antigen is unknown.

Whole-study findings and limits: The study found HLA-C-restricted CMV-specific TCR beta clonotypes dominating the ex vivo response.

From the reads, TCRdb called clonotypes with MiXCR, one entry per CDR3 protein. The table records around 71,000 distinct CDR3 sequences, approximately 22% of them present only once. V was pared by 6 bases and J by 5 bases, with 7 bases between. This CDR3 contains 11 residues. Here the sequenced sample was CD8+ T cells from cultured PBMCs, taken from culture after CMV antigen stimulation. This clonotype was sampled from a human donor in good health (CMV status not recorded). Some clones in this sample may be carry-over from other donors' samples. The chain recombines TRBV12-3 or TRBV12-4 with TRBJ1-2; D gene unclear. The CDR3 coding sequence is TGTGCCAGCAGGAGAGGGTATGGCTACACCTTC. Encoded protein: CASRRGYGYTF.